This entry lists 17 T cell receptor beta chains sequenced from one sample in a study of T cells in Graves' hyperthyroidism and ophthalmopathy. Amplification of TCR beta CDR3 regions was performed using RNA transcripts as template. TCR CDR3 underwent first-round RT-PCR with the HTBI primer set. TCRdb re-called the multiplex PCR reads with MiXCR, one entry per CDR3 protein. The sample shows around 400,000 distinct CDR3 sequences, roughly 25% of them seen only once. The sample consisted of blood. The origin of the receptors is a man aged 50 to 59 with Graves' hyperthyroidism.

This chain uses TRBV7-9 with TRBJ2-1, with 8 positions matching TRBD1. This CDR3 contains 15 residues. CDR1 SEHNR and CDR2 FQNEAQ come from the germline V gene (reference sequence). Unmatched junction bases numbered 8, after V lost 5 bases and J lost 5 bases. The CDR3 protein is CASSTVQGADNEQFF. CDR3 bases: TGTGCCAGCAGCACCGTCCAGGGGGCCGACAATGAGCAGTTCTTC.

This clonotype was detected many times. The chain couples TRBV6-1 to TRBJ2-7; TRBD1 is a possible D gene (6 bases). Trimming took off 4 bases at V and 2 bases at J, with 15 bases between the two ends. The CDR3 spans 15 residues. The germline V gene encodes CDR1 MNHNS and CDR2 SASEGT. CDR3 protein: CASSVLDGTTYEQYF. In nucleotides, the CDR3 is TGTGCCAGCAGTGTGCTCGACGGGACAACCTACGAGCAGTACTTC.

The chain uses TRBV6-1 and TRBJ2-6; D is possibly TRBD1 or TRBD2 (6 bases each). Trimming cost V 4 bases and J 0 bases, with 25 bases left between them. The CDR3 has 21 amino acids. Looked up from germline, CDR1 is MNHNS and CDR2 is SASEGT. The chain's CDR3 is CASSASGAGRGLVSGANVLTF. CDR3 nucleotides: TGTGCCAGCAGTGCCTCAGGGGCGGGAAGAGGCCTGGTCTCTGGGGCCAACGTCCTGACTTTC.

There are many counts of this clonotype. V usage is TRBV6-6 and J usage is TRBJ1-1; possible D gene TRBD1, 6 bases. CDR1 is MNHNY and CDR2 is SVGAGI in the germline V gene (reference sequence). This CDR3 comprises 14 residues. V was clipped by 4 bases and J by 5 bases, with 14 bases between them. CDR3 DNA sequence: TGTGCCAGCAGTTCCTCGACAGGAGAGACTGAAGCTTTCTTT. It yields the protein CASSSSTGETEAFF.

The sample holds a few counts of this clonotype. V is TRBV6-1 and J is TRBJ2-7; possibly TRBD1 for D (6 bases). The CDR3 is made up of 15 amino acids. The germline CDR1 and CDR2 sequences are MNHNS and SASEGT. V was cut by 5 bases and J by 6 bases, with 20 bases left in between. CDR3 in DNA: TGTGCCAGCAGTAACGACAGGTCCGGTCTCTCCGAGCAGTACTTC. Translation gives CASSNDRSGLSEQYF.

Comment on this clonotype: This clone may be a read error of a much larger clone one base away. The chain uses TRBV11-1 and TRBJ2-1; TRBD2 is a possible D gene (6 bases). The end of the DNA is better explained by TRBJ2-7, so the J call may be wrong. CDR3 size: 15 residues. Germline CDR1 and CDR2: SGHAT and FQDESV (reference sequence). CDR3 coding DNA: TGTGCCAGCAGCTTATGGGGCGGGACTCTCAATGAGCAGTACTTC. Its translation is CASSLWGGTLNEQYF.

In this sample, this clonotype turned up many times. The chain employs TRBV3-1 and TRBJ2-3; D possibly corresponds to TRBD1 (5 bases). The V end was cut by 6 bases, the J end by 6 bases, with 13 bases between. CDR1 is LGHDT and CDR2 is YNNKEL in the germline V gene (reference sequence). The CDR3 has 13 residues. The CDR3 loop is CASRLHAGDTQYF. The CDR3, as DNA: TGTGCCAGCAGACTACATGCAGGGGATACGCAGTATTTT.

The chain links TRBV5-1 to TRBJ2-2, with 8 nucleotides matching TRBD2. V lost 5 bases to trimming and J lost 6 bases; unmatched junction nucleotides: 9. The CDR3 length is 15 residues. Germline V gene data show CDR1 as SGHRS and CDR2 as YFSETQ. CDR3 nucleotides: TGCGCCAGCAGATCGGGAGCGGGAGAGCCCGGGGAGCTGTTTTTT. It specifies CASRSGAGEPGELFF.

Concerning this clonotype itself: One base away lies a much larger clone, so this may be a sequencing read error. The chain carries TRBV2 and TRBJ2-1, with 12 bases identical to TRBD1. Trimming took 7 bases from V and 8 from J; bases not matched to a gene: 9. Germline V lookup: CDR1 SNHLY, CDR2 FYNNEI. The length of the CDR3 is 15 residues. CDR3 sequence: CASKTGTGGLDEQFF. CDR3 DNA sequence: TGTGCCAGCAAAACCGGGACAGGGGGCTTGGATGAGCAGTTCTTC.

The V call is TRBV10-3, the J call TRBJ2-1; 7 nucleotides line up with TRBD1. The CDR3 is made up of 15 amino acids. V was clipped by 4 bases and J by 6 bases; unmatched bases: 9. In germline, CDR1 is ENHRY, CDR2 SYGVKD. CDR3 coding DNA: TGTGCCATCAGTGCAGACAGGGAAAGCGTCAATGAGCAGTTCTTC. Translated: CAISADRESVNEQFF.

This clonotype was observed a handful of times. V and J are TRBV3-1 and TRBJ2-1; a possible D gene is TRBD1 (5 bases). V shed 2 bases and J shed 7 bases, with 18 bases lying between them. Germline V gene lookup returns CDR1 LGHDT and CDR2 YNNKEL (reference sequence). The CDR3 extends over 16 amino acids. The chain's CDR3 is CASSQRIGRVGNEQFF. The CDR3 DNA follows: TGTGCCAGCAGCCAAAGGATCGGCAGGGTGGGTAATGAGCAGTTCTTC.

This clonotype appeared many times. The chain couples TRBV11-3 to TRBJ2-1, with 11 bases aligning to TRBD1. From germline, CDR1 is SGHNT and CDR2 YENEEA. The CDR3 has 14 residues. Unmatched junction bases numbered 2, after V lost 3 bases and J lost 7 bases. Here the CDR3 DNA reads TGTGCCAGCAGCTTCGGGACAGGGGGGAATGAGCAGTTCTTC. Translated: CASSFGTGGNEQFF.

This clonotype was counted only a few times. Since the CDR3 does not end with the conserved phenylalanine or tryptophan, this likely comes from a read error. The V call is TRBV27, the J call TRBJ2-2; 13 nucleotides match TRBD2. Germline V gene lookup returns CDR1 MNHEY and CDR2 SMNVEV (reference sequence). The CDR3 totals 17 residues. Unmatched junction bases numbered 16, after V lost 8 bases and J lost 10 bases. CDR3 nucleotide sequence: TGTGCCAGCCGTTCCCCCAGAACTAGCGGGAGGGCCAAGGAGCTGTTTCTT. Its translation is CASRSPRTSGRAKELFL.

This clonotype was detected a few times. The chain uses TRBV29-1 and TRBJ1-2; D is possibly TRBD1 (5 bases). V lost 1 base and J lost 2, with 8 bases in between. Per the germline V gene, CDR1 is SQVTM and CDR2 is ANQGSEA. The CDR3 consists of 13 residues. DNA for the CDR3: TGCAGCGTTGAAGGGGGGGACAACTATGGCTACACCTTC. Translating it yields CSVEGGDNYGYTF.

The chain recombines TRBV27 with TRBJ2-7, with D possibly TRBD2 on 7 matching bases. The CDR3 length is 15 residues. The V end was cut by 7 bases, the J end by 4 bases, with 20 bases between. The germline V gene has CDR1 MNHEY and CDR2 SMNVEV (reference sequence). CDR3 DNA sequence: TGTGCCAGCACCCCAGGGGAGCGGGAAGAGTACGAGCAGTACTTC. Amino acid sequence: CASTPGEREEYEQYF.

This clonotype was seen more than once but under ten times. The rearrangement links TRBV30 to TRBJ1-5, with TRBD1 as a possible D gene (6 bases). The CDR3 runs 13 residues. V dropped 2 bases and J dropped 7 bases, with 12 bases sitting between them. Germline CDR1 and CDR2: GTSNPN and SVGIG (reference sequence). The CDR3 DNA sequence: TGTGCCTGGAGTCTAACAGGGAACCAGCCCCAGCATTTT. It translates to CAWSLTGNQPQHF.

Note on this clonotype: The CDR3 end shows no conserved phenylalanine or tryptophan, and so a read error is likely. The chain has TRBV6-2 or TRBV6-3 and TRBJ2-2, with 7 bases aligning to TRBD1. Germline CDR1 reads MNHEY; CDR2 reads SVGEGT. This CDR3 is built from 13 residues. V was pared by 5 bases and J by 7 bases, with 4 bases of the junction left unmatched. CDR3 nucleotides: TGTGCCAGCAGTGTGACAGGGAACGGGGAGCTGTTTCTT. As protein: CASSVTGNGELFL.